The clone carrying this T cell receptor beta chain was detected ten times or more. Its target is not known. This entry is derived from a study of T cells in Graves' hyperthyroidism and ophthalmopathy. Study-level results: Most thyroid clonotypes that were expanded above 0.001 also turned up in blood.

There are 15 residues in the CDR3. The V gene end was trimmed by 1 base and the J gene end by 6 bases; junction bases not matched to a gene: 7. Germline lookup yields CDR1 SGHAT and CDR2 FQNNGV. The study left out patients who had uncontrolled infection, other autoimmune disease, pregnancy or lactation. The diagnoses drew upon clinical symptoms, serum thyroxine and TRAb, thyroid ultrasound and orbital computed tomography. Template material for amplifying TCR beta CDR3 regions consisted of RNA transcripts. RT-PCR in the first round (using the HTBI primer set) targeted the TCR CDR3. A single record per CDR3 protein comes from TCRdb applying MiXCR to the multiplex PCR reads. The sample has 500,000 to 600,000 distinct CDR3 sequences, approximately 16% seen once.

Material: blood. The J gene is TRBJ2-7, the V gene TRBV11-2; 9 bases fit TRBD2. This sequence was found in a young woman with Graves' hyperthyroidism. CDR3 DNA: TGTGCCAGCAGCTTAGTCGCTAGCGGGACCTCCGAGCAGTACTTC. Its translation is CASSLVASGTSEQYF. The full variable domain, rest sourced from reference TRBV11-2 and TRBJ2-7, is EAGVAQSPRYKIIEKRQSVAFWCNPISGHATLYWYQQILGQGPKLLIQFQNNGVVDDSQLPKDRFSAERLKGVDSTLKIQPAKLEDSAVYLCASSLVASGTSEQYFGPGTRLTVT.